This TCR beta chain was obtained from a study of blood T cell repertoires in COVID-19. Looking at the study overall: COVID-19 samples, acute and convalescent, were from the United States, Italy and Spain. Sample material is recorded as cDNA or gDNA derived from T cells, B-cell-depleted T cells, or PBMCs.

Source study methods: Cell counts per sample came from amplifying reference gene primers. The data were produced by immunoSEQ multiplex PCR, yet TCRdb's version contains in-frame clones alone and is incomplete. V, J and clone size derive from that table, while D and trimming were established from the DNA sequence. The sample holds approximately 380,000 clones, more than 70% seen once. V dropped 2 bases and J dropped 5 bases, with 12 bases sitting between them. The CDR3 extends over 14 amino acids. The germline V gene encodes CDR1 KGHSH and CDR2 LQKENI. The chain joins TRBV18 to TRBJ1-1; D is possibly TRBD1 (5 bases). Sequencing used PBMCs or T cells enriched from blood (not recorded which). The sequence was obtained from a woman aged 18-29 years who had recovered from COVID-19. The CDR3 here is CASSPEPGGTEAFF. The CDR3 region has the DNA TGTGCCAGCTCACCAGAACCGGGGGGAACTGAAGCTTTCTTT.